The sequence of this TCR beta chain was determined in a study of T cell changes during pregnancy in multiple sclerosis. Data came from immunoSEQ multiplex PCR; TCRdb stores just in-frame clones and leaves some out. Here the sample spans around 62,000 clones, less than 95% being singletons. The CDR3 is 15 amino acids. CDR1 is MNHEY, CDR2 SVGAGI, per germline. V lost 8 bases and J lost 4; bases outside the gene matches: 9. The sample holds one count of this clone. This chain uses TRBV6-5 with TRBJ1-1; 11 nucleotides match TRBD1. This receptor was identified in a female donor in good health, enrolled as a control in a pregnancy study. Sequenced material: peripheral blood, taken in the second trimester of pregnancy. This chain's CDR3 is CASLRTGGLSTEAFF. In DNA, the CDR3 is TGTGCCAGCCTTCGGACAGGGGGCCTTAGCACTGAAGCTTTCTTT.